This T cell receptor beta chain was captured in a study of blood T cell repertoires in COVID-19 (dated by TCRdb to about 2020). With regard to the full study: The collaborator samples originated in the United States, Italy and Spain and spanned the acute and convalescent phases of COVID-19. A freely available public database, intended as a resource for researchers studying the immune response to SARS-CoV-2, is where the repertoires were released. The samples were drawn from the first 160 participants of the ongoing ImmuneRACE study and from about 1,200 subjects provided by 6 global collaborators. HLA class I and class II types, where available, came from metadata supplied by the sample provider rather than from assay-based typing. Subjects who had been exposed to COVID-19, were actively infected with it, or had recovered from it provided the deeply sampled blood TCRbeta repertoires that made up the dataset. A de-identified subject ID, COVID-19 status, age in years and sex were almost always included in the sample metadata. The material from the prospective study consisted of cDNA or gDNA derived from T cells, B-cell-depleted T cells, or PBMCs. General findings and caveats noted by the study authors: The quantity of clinical and demographic metadata differed by source and by participant and was supplied without curation.

Trimming takes 0 bases from V and 5 bases from J, and the germline ends sit 8 bases apart. The germline V gene gives CDR1 as SGHDT and CDR2 as YYEEEE. There are 13 amino acids in the CDR3, from cysteine to phenylalanine inclusive. Only CDR3 DNA is held: 39 bases, read in frame from base 1. The immunoSEQ Assay, a bias-controlled multiplex PCR, was used to amplify TCRbeta CDR3 regions from genomic DNA. Concerning the study's data processing: Within the assay, amplification of reference gene primers was used to estimate how many nucleated cells each sample contained. To quantify the absolute abundance of each unique TCRbeta CDR3 rearrangement, sequence reads were collapsed and filtered. Productive Simpson clonality was computed per sample as the square root of Simpson's diversity index over productive rearrangements. The source is immuneACCESS, and TCRdb retained only in-frame sequences with V and J called. Part of the clones is not carried over; for the studies checked, unresolved V genes explain less than half of this, and the remainder is unexplained. The D gene and trimming were derived from the DNA, and the V and J assignments and clone size from that table. This sample lists over 150,000 clones; approximately 80% were detected once. The biggest ten clones account for roughly an eighth of the sample.

In regard to this clone: Its antigen is currently not known. Base qualities are not provided; no much larger clone lies one nucleotide away. Different DNA sequences within this sample yield the same CDR3.

In Seattle, one collaborating source enrolled patients while the infection was active and tracked those patients longitudinally over the course of disease. Each collaborating institution followed its own protocols to collect whole blood in K2EDTA tubes. Collaborator samples were shipped for TCRbeta analysis as frozen whole blood, isolated PBMCs, or DNA extracted from either sample type. Material for sequencing was peripheral blood. This sequence originates from a woman aged 60-75 years with COVID-19, enrolled during active disease. This chain joins TRBV5-6 to TRBJ1-1, with TRBD1 as a weak D call on 6 bases. The nucleotide sequence is given as TGTGCCAGCAGCTTGGACAGGGATACTGAAGCTTTCTTT. The encoded protein is CASSLDRDTEAFF.